Listed here are 30 T cell receptor beta chains from one sample, sequenced in a study of cytomegalovirus exposure and HLA in healthy donors. PCR employed 60 Vbeta and 13 Jbeta primers. The assay was immunoSEQ multiplex PCR, and TCRdb's table has in-frame clones only and misses some. The sample holds fewer than 250,000 clones, 82% seen once. Specimen: PBMCs. The receptors shown here come from a man aged 35 to 55 in good health and CMV-seropositive.

This rearrangement joins TRBV19 to TRBJ1-1; 9 bases line up with TRBD1. The CDR3 consists of 13 residues. Germline loops: CDR1 LNHDA, CDR2 SQIVND (reference sequence). Trimming removed 5 bases from V and 4 bases from J; junction bases left unmatched: 2. The CDR3 loop is CASSWDRATEAFF. In DNA, the CDR3 is TGTGCCAGTAGTTGGGACAGGGCCACTGAAGCTTTCTTT. Looking up the rest from reference TRBV19 and TRBJ1-1 gives the full variable domain: DGGITQSPKYLFRKEGQNVTLSCEQNLNHDAMYWYRQDPGQGLRLIYYSQIVNDFQKGDIAEGYSVSREKKESFPLTVTSAQKNPTAFYLCASSWDRATEAFFGQGTRLTVV.

The chain employs TRBV19 and TRBJ1-1; tentative D call: TRBD1 (5 bases). The CDR3 is made up of 16 amino acids. Germline-derived CDR1 and CDR2 are LNHDA and SQIVND (reference sequence). With 3 bases removed from V and 1 base from J, the gap between germline ends came to 15 bases. CDR3 DNA: TGTGCCAGTAGTATCGTCGGTTTGGGGGGGAACACTGAAGCTTTCTTT. It translates to CASSIVGLGGNTEAFF. Variable domain in full (rest from reference TRBV19 and TRBJ1-1): DGGITQSPKYLFRKEGQNVTLSCEQNLNHDAMYWYRQDPGQGLRLIYYSQIVNDFQKGDIAEGYSVSREKKESFPLTVTSAQKNPTAFYLCASSIVGLGGNTEAFFGQGTRLTVV.

The chain recombines TRBV25-1 with TRBJ1-3; possibly TRBD1 for D (5 bases). V lost 2 bases and J lost 1, with 18 bases in between. The CDR3 consists of 18 residues. CDR1 is MGHDK and CDR2 is SYGVNS in the germline V gene. The CDR3 region is CASSEKGNNALSGNTIYF. In nucleotides, the CDR3 is TGTGCCAGCAGTGAAAAGGGGAACAATGCCCTATCTGGAAACACCATATATTTT.

The V and J genes are TRBV11-3 and TRBJ1-2, with D unresolved. Per the germline V gene, CDR1 is SGHNT and CDR2 is YENEEA. The CDR3 runs 13 residues. Trimming stripped 1 base from V and 2 bases from J, with 5 bases between. This chain's CDR3 is CASSLARNYGYTF. DNA of the CDR3: TGTGCCAGCAGCTTAGCCAGGAACTATGGCTACACCTTC.

The rearrangement uses TRBV6-4 and TRBJ2-3, with a weak D call TRBD1 (6 bases). Germline CDR1 is MRHNA and CDR2 is SNTAGT. V was clipped by 6 bases and J by 0 bases, with 10 bases between them. The CDR3 sequence is 14 residues long. CDR3 coding DNA: TGTGCCAGCAGAGCAGGGGTGAGCACAGATACGCAGTATTTT. It yields the protein CASRAGVSTDTQYF.

This rearrangement joins TRBV15 to TRBJ2-1, with a weak D call TRBD2 (5 bases). V gave up 0 bases and J gave up 4 bases, with 13 bases separating them. The CDR3 spans 16 residues. Per germline, CDR1 LNHNV and CDR2 YYDKDF (reference sequence). The DNA for the CDR3 is TGTGCCACCAGCAGAGATAGAATGGCGGGTTACAATGAGCAGTTCTTC. It yields the protein CATSRDRMAGYNEQFF.

J is TRBJ1-2 and V is TRBV15; D call uncertain. V shed 4 bases and J shed 2 bases, with 5 bases lying between them. This CDR3 has 12 residues. Germline V gene data show CDR1 as LNHNV and CDR2 as YYDKDF (reference sequence). CDR3 residues: CATSKANYGYTF. The DNA of the CDR3 is TGTGCCACCAGCAAAGCGAACTATGGCTACACCTTC.

The V call is TRBV29-1, the J call TRBJ2-3; 8 bases fit TRBD1. This CDR3 contains 14 residues. In germline, CDR1 is SQVTM, CDR2 ANQGSEA. V lost 8 bases, J lost 3 bases, and 10 bases stayed unmatched. Here the CDR3 reads CSLAGDRGTDTQYF. CDR3 sequence (DNA): TGCAGCTTGGCCGGAGACAGGGGAACAGATACGCAGTATTTT.

The CDR3 DNA follows: TGCGCCAGCAGCCACTCCGCAGGTCTGAACACTGAAGCTTTCTTT. The encoded protein is CASSHSAGLNTEAFF. This chain links TRBV4-3 with TRBJ1-1, with D hard to call. The V and J ends lost 3 bases and 0 bases respectively, with 11 bases between them. Germline-derived CDR1 and CDR2 are LGHNA and YSLEER. The CDR3 consists of 15 residues.

This sequence joins TRBV4-1 and TRBJ2-2; 11 bases align to TRBD2. The CDR3 extends over 16 amino acids. The J segment lost 6 bases and the V segment lost 4 bases, leaving 7 bases of the junction unmatched. Germline V gene sequence: CDR1 MGHRA, CDR2 YSYEKL. CDR3 coding DNA: TGCGCCAGCAGCCTACGCACTAGCGGGGGCCCCGGGGAGCTGTTTTTT. Encoded protein: CASSLRTSGGPGELFF.

The V and J genes are TRBV7-9 and TRBJ1-5; no clear D. CDR3 size: 14 residues. Between the trimmed V and J ends, which lost 1 base and 3 bases, there was a span of 7 bases. Germline CDR1 reads SEHNR; CDR2 reads FQNEAQ (reference sequence). The CDR3 reads CASSLDSSNQPQHF. For the CDR3, the DNA is TGTGCCAGCAGCTTAGATTCGTCCAATCAGCCCCAGCATTTT.

V gene TRBV27 combines with J gene TRBJ2-3, with TRBD2 matching 7 bases. Germline values: CDR1 MNHEY, CDR2 SMNVEV (reference sequence). V lost 8 bases and J lost 4; bases outside the gene matches: 15. The CDR3 has 16 residues. CDR3 amino acids: CASQAPGAGLADTQYF. CDR3 nucleotide sequence: TGTGCCAGCCAGGCCCCGGGAGCGGGATTAGCAGATACGCAGTATTTT.

J is TRBJ1-2 and V is TRBV30; maybe TRBD1 (6 bases). This CDR3 comprises 12 residues. Trimming stripped 0 bases from V and 7 bases from J, with 9 bases between. Germline V lookup: CDR1 GTSNPN, CDR2 SVGIG (reference sequence). The CDR3, as DNA: TGTGCCTGGAGTGTCAGGGGCGCTGGCTACACCTTC. Protein sequence: CAWSVRGAGYTF. Using reference TRBV30 and TRBJ1-2 for the parts outside the CDR3, the full variable domain is SQTIHQWPATLVQPVGSPLSLECTVEGTSNPNLYWYRQAAGRGLQLLFYSVGIGQISSEVPQNLSASRPQDRQFILSSKKLLLSDSGFYLCAWSVRGAGYTFGSGTRLTVV.

This clone occurred a few times. CDR3 region: CASSPGLAGGPAYEQYV. In DNA form, the CDR3 reads TGTGCCAGCAGTCCCGGACTAGCGGGAGGGCCGGCGTACGAGCAGTACGTC. J is TRBJ2-7 and V is TRBV2, with TRBD2 matching over 15 bases. Trimming removed 5 bases from V and 4 bases from J; junction bases left unmatched: 9. Germline lookup yields CDR1 SNHLY and CDR2 FYNNEI. The CDR3 totals 17 residues.

This clone was recorded only once. The genes are TRBV10-3 and TRBJ2-1, with 10 bases lining up with TRBD2. The germline V gene has CDR1 ENHRY and CDR2 SYGVKD. This CDR3 is built from 14 residues. With V trimmed by 5 bases and J by 8 bases, 6 bases remained unmatched. As DNA, the CDR3 is TGTGCCATCAGTTTAGCGGGAGGCGAACATGAGCAGTTCTTC. It translates to CAISLAGGEHEQFF.

V is TRBV5-1 and J is TRBJ2-3; 10 bases line up with TRBD2. V lost 2 bases and J lost 4; bases outside the gene matches: 7. CDR1 is SGHRS and CDR2 is YFSETQ in the germline V gene. This CDR3 has 16 residues. This CDR3 reads CASSLLLAGMSDTQYF. CDR3 coding DNA: TGCGCCAGCAGCTTATTACTAGCGGGGATGTCAGATACGCAGTATTTT.

This sequence joins TRBV18 and TRBJ2-3, with 8 bases fitting TRBD2. The CDR3 sequence is 16 residues long. The J segment lost 0 bases and the V segment lost 5 bases, leaving 7 bases of the junction unmatched. Germline V gene data show CDR1 as KGHSH and CDR2 as LQKENI. This chain's CDR3 is CASSKTSGSSTDTQYF. In DNA form, the CDR3 reads TGTGCCAGCTCAAAAACTAGCGGCTCTAGCACAGATACGCAGTATTTT.

The chain recombines TRBV6-6 with TRBJ2-7, with 10 bases lining up with TRBD2. With 0 bases clipped from V and 4 bases from J, the junction kept 3 bases outside the gene matches. The germline V gene has CDR1 MNHNY and CDR2 SVGAGI (reference sequence). CDR3 length: 15 amino acids. The CDR3 protein is CASSYSTAGGYEQYV. Written as DNA, the CDR3 is TGTGCCAGCAGTTACTCAACAGCGGGAGGGTACGAGCAGTACGTC.

V is TRBV5-4 and J is TRBJ2-7, with a tentative D call TRBD2 (6 bases). Per the germline V gene, CDR1 is SGHNT and CDR2 is YYREEE (reference sequence). The CDR3 has 13 amino acids. Trimming took off 4 bases at V and 1 base at J, with 9 bases between the two ends. CDR3 region: CASSAGPSYEQYV. In nucleotides, the CDR3 is TGTGCCAGCAGCGCGGGACCTTCCTACGAGCAGTACGTC.

V and J are TRBV5-1 and TRBJ2-5, with D uncertain. The CDR3 is 16 amino acids. From germline, CDR1 is SGHRS and CDR2 YFSETQ. The germline V and J ends were trimmed by 0 bases and 2 bases, with 14 bases remaining between them. The CDR3 nucleotides read TGCGCCAGCAGCTTGGCCGCGTCTCCCTGGCAAGAGACCCAGTACTTC. This gives the protein CASSLAASPWQETQYF.

The gene calls are TRBV4-1 and TRBJ2-7; 8 positions match TRBD2. Germline V gene lookup returns CDR1 MGHRA and CDR2 YSYEKL. Germline trimming cut 3 bases from V and 1 base from J; bases unmatched to any gene: 8. CDR3 length: 16 amino acids. The CDR3 coding sequence is TGCGCCAGCAGCCAGGATCCGGGACTAGTTTCCTACGAGCAGTACTTC. Translated, it gives CASSQDPGLVSYEQYF.

The chain couples TRBV2 to TRBJ2-2, with a tentative D call TRBD2 (6 bases). There are 14 residues in the CDR3. Germline CDR1 reads SNHLY; CDR2 reads FYNNEI. With 8 bases removed from V and 6 bases from J, the gap between germline ends came to 16 bases. The CDR3 spells CASWAGSWSGELFF. The CDR3 DNA reads TGTGCCAGCTGGGCGGGAAGCTGGTCCGGGGAGCTGTTTTTT.

The chain joins TRBV7-2 to TRBJ1-3; D ambiguous. Trimming removed 5 bases from V and 0 bases from J, with 14 bases in between. Germline V gene data show CDR1 as SGHTA and CDR2 as FQGNSA. This CDR3 region has 16 residues. This chain's CDR3 is CASSPLATTSGNTIYF. The CDR3 DNA is TGTGCCAGCAGCCCCTTGGCGACTACCTCTGGAAACACCATATATTTT.

J is TRBJ1-1 and V is TRBV7-3; the match to TRBD1 covers 7 bases. CDR3 length equals 13 residues. Unmatched junction bases numbered 3, after V lost 2 bases and J lost 6 bases. CDR1 and CDR2 (germline): SGHTA, FQGTGA. This chain's CDR3 is CASSLDRASEAFF. The CDR3 nucleotides read TGTGCCAGCAGCTTAGACAGGGCTTCTGAAGCTTTCTTT.

The CDR3 region is CASSDLAGTSDEQFF. The CDR3, as DNA: TGTGCCAGCAGCGATCTCGCCGGGACTAGCGATGAGCAGTTCTTC. The rearrangement uses TRBV5-5 and TRBJ2-1; 10 bases line up with TRBD2. The CDR3 sequence is 15 residues long. Germline CDR1 reads SGHKS; CDR2 reads YYEKEE (reference sequence). Trimming took 4 bases from V and 8 from J; bases not matched to a gene: 9.

The chain recombines TRBV9 with TRBJ2-5; TRBD2 might be the D (6 bases). This CDR3 contains 14 residues. Trimming left V 3 bases short and J 1 base short, with 10 bases between. In germline, CDR1 is SGDLS, CDR2 YYNGEE. The CDR3 sequence is CASSAGTLQETQYF. The CDR3 DNA sequence: TGTGCCAGCAGCGCCGGGACTCTCCAAGAGACCCAGTACTTC.

The table lists this clone with a few counts. This rearrangement joins TRBV18 to TRBJ2-1; 10 nucleotides align to TRBD2. The CDR3 is made up of 17 amino acids. After removal of 3 bases from V and 2 bases from J, the junction contained 7 bases not matched to a gene. Germline CDR1 and CDR2: KGHSH and LQKENI. In nucleotides, the CDR3 is TGTGCCAGCTCACCTGGGGCTAGCGGGAGCACCTACAATGAGCAGTTCTTC. As protein: CASSPGASGSTYNEQFF.

This sequence joins TRBV9 and TRBJ2-2, with a possible D match to TRBD1 (6 bases). The germline CDR1 and CDR2 sequences are SGDLS and YYNGEE. The V end was cut by 5 bases, the J end by 3 bases, with 11 bases between. This CDR3 region has 14 residues. CDR3 in DNA: TGTGCCAGCAGAGTTGGACAGTACACCGGGGAGCTGTTTTTT. Its protein product is CASRVGQYTGELFF. Combining the CDR3 with reference TRBV9 and TRBJ2-2 gives the whole variable domain DSGVTQTPKHLITATGQRVTLRCSPRSGDLSVYWYQQSLDQGLQFLIQYYNGEERAKGNILERFSAQQFPDLHSELNLSSLELGDSALYFCASRVGQYTGELFFGEGSRLTVL.

The gene calls are TRBV6-5 and TRBJ1-2; 9 positions match TRBD1. CDR3 size: 14 residues. V trimming: 2 bases; J trimming: 7 bases; junction bases outside the gene matches: 5. The germline V gene has CDR1 MNHEY and CDR2 SVGAGI. CDR3 DNA: TGTGCCAGCAGTTACCTGGACAGGGGCGGTGGCTACACCTTC. The encoded protein is CASSYLDRGGGYTF.

This clone was counted once. The V and J genes are TRBV5-1 and TRBJ1-1; D gene uncertain. From germline, CDR1 is SGHRS and CDR2 YFSETQ. V lost 0 bases and J lost 1, with 7 bases in between. This CDR3 contains 14 residues. CDR3 nucleotide sequence: TGCGCCAGCAGCTTGGAACAGCCGAACACTGAAGCTTTCTTT. Its translation: CASSLEQPNTEAFF.